This T cell receptor (beta chain) derives from a study of blood T cell repertoires in COVID-19. Study at large: From T cells, B-cell-depleted T cells, or PBMCs came the material, which was cDNA or gDNA.

The CDR3 is 14 residues long. The ends lost 3 bases at V and 6 bases at J; junction bases unmatched: 4. Germline assignment: CDR1 MDHEN and CDR2 SYDVKM. Profiled with immunoSEQ multiplex PCR; TCRdb holds only in-frame clones, not every one. The sample includes around 200,000 clones, 80% to 90% seen only once; the top ten take roughly a tenth. The sample was peripheral blood. This clonotype was obtained from a woman of 80 years or more with acute or convalescent COVID-19. The chain has TRBV28 and TRBJ1-3; 8 bases match TRBD1. The CDR3 DNA sequence: TGTGCCAGCAGTTTCGAGGACAGGGTAAACACCATATATTTT. Translating it yields CASSFEDRVNTIYF.